The 18 T cell receptor beta chains in this list originate from one sample, sequenced in a study of shared clonotypes between healthy human individuals. The repertoire was sequenced with immunoSEQ multiplex PCR; TCRdb's copy has only in-frame clones and lacks some. The sample yields over a million clones, around 82% seen once. The sample was memory CD4+ T cells from PBMCs. Subset described: CD45RA-negative fraction. The receptor source for this set is a man younger than 35 in good health. Some clones in this sample may be carry-over from other donors' samples.

V is TRBV4-1 and J is TRBJ1-1; 9 nucleotides align to TRBD1. The CDR3 length is 16 residues. The trim removed 4 bases at V and 7 bases at J, leaving 13 bases unmatched. The germline V gene has CDR1 MGHRA and CDR2 YSYEKL. CDR3 region: CASSLIDRGGSGEAFF. Here the CDR3 DNA reads TGCGCCAGCAGCCTTATCGACAGGGGGGGCTCCGGTGAAGCTTTCTTT.

Comment on this clone: One end of the junction varies from germline; a read error may be responsible. The chain joins TRBV5-4 to TRBJ1-1; 7 bases are a match to TRBD1. From germline, CDR1 is SGHNT and CDR2 YYREEE (reference sequence). The CDR3 is made up of 14 amino acids. The CDR3 protein is CASSQEQGSTEAFF. The CDR3, as DNA: TGCGCCAGCAGCCAAGAACAGGGGAGTACTGAAGCTTTCTTT.

The V call is TRBV5-1, the J call TRBJ2-1, with D possibly matching TRBD2 (5 bases). Trimming pared 0 bases from V and 4 bases from J, leaving 11 bases between. CDR1 SGHRS and CDR2 YFSETQ come from the germline V gene. The CDR3 consists of 15 residues. CDR3: CASSLGLTGYNEQFF. CDR3 sequence (DNA): TGCGCCAGCAGCTTGGGTCTAACGGGGTACAATGAGCAGTTCTTC.

The genes are TRBV7-9 and TRBJ2-2, with unresolved D. Germline CDR1 SEHNR, CDR2 FQNEAQ (reference sequence). The germline V and J ends were trimmed by 5 bases and 1 base, with 11 bases remaining between them. The CDR3 totals 15 residues. The CDR3 is CASSQVSRNTGELFF. CDR3 coding DNA: TGTGCCAGCAGCCAAGTTTCCAGGAACACCGGGGAGCTGTTTTTT.

The rearrangement joins TRBV7-7 to TRBJ1-3; the D is unclear. Germline V gene lookup returns CDR1 SSHAT and CDR2 FNYEAQ (reference sequence). The CDR3 contains 13 residues. Trimming cost V 3 bases and J 9 bases, with 12 bases left between them. This CDR3 reads CASSLAEGGTIYF. The CDR3, as DNA: TGTGCCAGCAGCTTGGCGGAGGGAGGCACCATATATTTT. The complete variable domain, with remaining parts taken from reference TRBV7-7 and TRBJ1-3, reads GAGVSQSPRYKVTKRGQDVTLRCDPISSHATLYWYQQALGQGPEFLTYFNYEAQPDKSGLPSDRFSAERPEGSISTLTIQRTEQRDSAMYRCASSLAEGGTIYFGEGSWLTVV.

V gene TRBV6-1 combines with J gene TRBJ2-5; perhaps TRBD1 as D (6 bases). This CDR3 is built from 15 residues. Germline assignment: CDR1 MNHNS and CDR2 SASEGT. Between the trimmed V and J ends, which lost 6 bases and 2 bases, there was a span of 16 bases. Here the CDR3 reads CASRGKGDIQETQYF. CDR3 in DNA: TGTGCCAGCAGGGGGAAGGGGGACATTCAAGAGACCCAGTACTTC.

This clone was observed a handful of times. This chain joins TRBV14 and TRBJ2-5, with TRBD1 as a possible D gene (5 bases). The J call could be wrong; TRBJ2-7 is a better fit for the DNA end. The CDR3 is 15 amino acids. From germline, CDR1 is SGHDN and CDR2 FVKESK. The CDR3 nucleotides read TGTGCCAGCAGCCCTCTTACAGGCTTCTCCTACGAGCAGTACTTC. Translated, it gives CASSPLTGFSYEQYF.

The chain is built from TRBV27 and TRBJ2-3; D not certain. V was shortened by 8 bases and J by 2 bases, with 8 bases between the two germline ends. Looked up from germline, CDR1 is MNHEY and CDR2 is SMNVEV (reference sequence). The CDR3 length is 12 residues. The CDR3 region has the DNA TGTGCCAGCGGGGAATACACAGATACGCAGTATTTT. Its protein is CASGEYTDTQYF.

This clone was seen a handful of times. The J gene is TRBJ2-1, the V gene TRBV11-2, with 13 bases matching TRBD2. Unmatched junction bases numbered 8, after V lost 6 bases and J lost 9 bases. Looked up from germline, CDR1 is SGHAT and CDR2 is FQNNGV. The CDR3 totals 15 residues. The CDR3 nucleotides read TGTGCCAGCAGGGGACTAGCGGGGCCTAGGGTTGAGCAGTTCTTC. It specifies CASRGLAGPRVEQFF.

The J gene is TRBJ2-3, the V gene TRBV7-2; 11 bases line up with TRBD2. The J segment lost 3 bases and the V segment lost 4 bases, leaving 6 bases of the junction unmatched. The CDR3 runs 16 residues. Germline CDR1 and CDR2: SGHTA and FQGNSA. In nucleotides, the CDR3 is TGTGCCAGCAGCTCCAGACTAGCGGGAAGGACAGATACGCAGTATTTT. This sequence encodes CASSSRLAGRTDTQYF.

The chain joins TRBV5-1 to TRBJ1-1, with a possible D match to TRBD1 (5 bases). Germline CDR1 SGHRS, CDR2 YFSETQ. This CDR3 spans 12 amino acids. Trimming left V 4 bases short and J 6 bases short, with 10 bases between. The chain's CDR3 is CASSRLGAEAFF. CDR3 bases: TGCGCCAGCAGCCGTTTAGGGGCTGAAGCTTTCTTT.

The J gene is TRBJ2-3, the V gene TRBV5-1; 11 positions agree with TRBD2. Losses at the gene ends were 4 bases for V and 2 bases for J; bases not matched to a gene: 3. The CDR3 runs to 15 residues. Germline assignment: CDR1 SGHRS and CDR2 YFSETQ. The CDR3 DNA sequence: TGCGCCAGCAGCGCACTAGCGGGAGACACAGATACGCAGTATTTT. It is translated as CASSALAGDTDTQYF.

The chain recombines TRBV9 with TRBJ1-2; D perhaps matches TRBD1 (5 bases). This CDR3 region has 15 residues. Per germline, CDR1 SGDLS and CDR2 YYNGEE. Trimming removed 3 bases at V and 8 bases at J, with 20 bases between. This CDR3 reads CASSGDAGARKGYTF. The DNA of the CDR3 is TGTGCCAGCAGCGGAGACGCCGGGGCTAGAAAAGGCTACACCTTC.

This chain joins TRBV11-1 and TRBJ2-1; TRBD1 aligns across 10 bases. Germline V CDR1 and CDR2: SGHAT, FQDESV (reference sequence). The J segment lost 0 bases and the V segment lost 5 bases, leaving 4 bases of the junction unmatched. CDR3 size: 16 residues. The CDR3 nucleotides are TGTGCCAGCAGCCCCTGGACAGGGGGCTCCTACAATGAGCAGTTCTTC. This translates into CASSPWTGGSYNEQFF.

At least ten counts were recorded for this clone. The chain combines TRBV6-4 with TRBJ1-1; 7 bases align to TRBD1. Unmatched junction bases numbered 9, after V lost 5 bases and J lost 6 bases. CDR3 length equals 14 residues. The germline CDR1 and CDR2 sequences are MRHNA and SNTAGT. DNA for the CDR3: TGTGCCAGCAGTCTCTTCAGGGGGTGGCCTGAAGCTTTCTTT. The encoded protein is CASSLFRGWPEAFF.

This chain joins TRBV6-1 and TRBJ2-3; TRBD1 aligns across 9 bases. J gave up 3 bases and V 2 bases, and 12 bases lay outside the gene matches. CDR3 size: 18 residues. The V gene's germline CDR1 is MNHNS and CDR2 SASEGT. The CDR3 reads CASSEMMSGTGKTDTQYF. In nucleotides, the CDR3 is TGTGCCAGCAGTGAAATGATGTCCGGGACAGGGAAGACAGATACGCAGTATTTT.

V gene TRBV29-1 combines with J gene TRBJ2-1; D may match TRBD1 or TRBD2 (5 bases each). This CDR3 is 16 amino acids long. V was clipped by 1 base and J by 2 bases, with 15 bases between them. Germline lookup yields CDR1 SQVTM and CDR2 ANQGSEA. CDR3 DNA sequence: TGCAGCGTTGAAGGGGGACCTAGCAGAGCCTACAATGAGCAGTTCTTC. It codes for CSVEGGPSRAYNEQFF.

V gene TRBV27 combines with J gene TRBJ1-5; D not resolved. The CDR3 runs 11 residues. The V end was cut by 1 base, the J end by 8 bases, with 3 bases between. CDR1 is MNHEY and CDR2 is SMNVEV in the germline V gene (reference sequence). CDR3 sequence reads: CASSLYEPQHF. In DNA, the CDR3 is TGTGCCAGCAGTTTATACGAGCCCCAGCATTTT.